The 24 T cell receptor beta chains below all came from one sample that was sequenced in a study of blood T cell repertoires in COVID-19. Sequencing was performed with immunoSEQ multiplex PCR; in TCRdb, only in-frame clones are kept and a portion is missing. Here the sample spans 490,000 or so clones, roughly 88% being singletons. The specimen was PBMCs or T cells enriched from blood (not recorded which). These receptors originate from a woman between 35 and 50 years old who had recovered from COVID-19.

The chain recombines TRBV4-1 with TRBJ1-1, with D hard to call. Deletions cut 1 base from V and 1 base from J, with 7 bases between. The germline V gene encodes CDR1 MGHRA and CDR2 YSYEKL. The CDR3 sequence is 14 residues long. This chain's CDR3 is CASSQVTANTEAFF. CDR3 bases: TGCGCCAGCAGCCAAGTAACAGCGAACACTGAAGCTTTCTTT.

The chain recombines TRBV6-1 with TRBJ1-1; D is perhaps TRBD1 (5 bases). With 3 bases removed from V and 4 bases from J, the gap between germline ends came to 24 bases. The CDR3 loop spans 18 amino acids. The V gene's germline CDR1 is MNHNS and CDR2 SASEGT. The CDR3 DNA follows: TGTGCCAGCAGTGATAACCCTCCAGGGTTCCTGGTGGGCACTGAAGCTTTCTTT. It specifies CASSDNPPGFLVGTEAFF.

The rearrangement links TRBV7-8 to TRBJ1-4; TRBD1 matches at 8 bases. The CDR3 length is 18 residues. The ends lost 5 bases at V and 1 base at J; junction bases unmatched: 12. Germline V gene lookup returns CDR1 SGHVS and CDR2 FQNEAQ. The DNA for the CDR3 is TGTGCCAGCAGCCCCCTGACAGGGGTCGGGAGAACTAATGAAAAACTGTTTTTT. Protein product: CASSPLTGVGRTNEKLFF.

This chain uses TRBV9 with TRBJ1-3, with D hard to call. CDR3 length: 18 amino acids. In germline, CDR1 is SGDLS, CDR2 YYNGEE. Trimming took off 1 base at V and 2 bases at J, with 19 bases between the two ends. CDR3 in amino acids: CASSVSPPDRRTGNTIYF. The CDR3 coding sequence is TGTGCCAGCAGCGTAAGCCCCCCCGACCGGAGAACTGGAAACACCATATATTTT.

As for this clone: The same CDR3 can be traced to other DNA sequences in this sample. The chain recombines TRBV18 with TRBJ1-3; TRBD1 aligns across 7 bases. CDR3 length: 15 residues. Germline-derived CDR1 and CDR2 are KGHSH and LQKENI. Trimming cost V 1 base and J 1 base; bases outside gene matches: 1. The CDR3 loop reads CASSPQGASGNTIYF. The CDR3 DNA sequence: TGTGCCAGCTCACCACAGGGGGCGTCTGGAAACACCATATATTTT.

The chain employs TRBV6-1 and TRBJ1-5; D not resolved. V lost 3 bases to trimming and J lost 7 bases, with 13 bases between them. The germline V gene encodes CDR1 MNHNS and CDR2 SASEGT. The CDR3 runs to 14 residues. CDR3 in amino acids: CASSETRVGQPQHF. The CDR3 DNA reads TGTGCCAGCAGTGAGACCCGGGTCGGGCAGCCCCAGCATTTT.

This chain joins TRBV19 and TRBJ1-1, with D perhaps matching TRBD1 (6 bases). Per germline, CDR1 LNHDA and CDR2 SQIVND (reference sequence). The CDR3 extends over 13 amino acids. The V and J ends lost 10 bases and 3 bases respectively, with 15 bases between them. The CDR3, as DNA: TGTGCCACTTTTGGGGACATTTACACTGAAGCTTTCTTT. Its protein product is CATFGDIYTEAFF. Full variable domain (rest looked up from reference TRBV19 and TRBJ1-1): DGGITQSPKYLFRKEGQNVTLSCEQNLNHDAMYWYRQDPGQGLRLIYYSQIVNDFQKGDIAEGYSVSREKKESFPLTVTSAQKNPTAFYLCATFGDIYTEAFFGQGTRLTVV.

The rearrangement joins TRBV2 to TRBJ2-7, with a possible D match to TRBD1 (6 bases). Trimming shortened V by 8 bases and J by 0 bases, and 8 bases separated the two germline ends. This CDR3 is built from 12 residues. Germline V gene data show CDR1 as SNHLY and CDR2 as FYNNEI. CDR3 region: CASLGGSYEQYF. Written as DNA, the CDR3 is TGTGCCAGCCTAGGGGGCTCCTACGAGCAGTACTTC.

This chain uses TRBV2 with TRBJ1-4; TRBD1 might be the D (5 bases). Germline assignment: CDR1 SNHLY and CDR2 FYNNEI. CDR3 size: 15 residues. V lost 11 bases, J lost 0 bases, and 16 bases lay in between. The chain's CDR3 is CACMEGGATNEKLFF. CDR3 nucleotides: TGTGCCTGTATGGAGGGAGGGGCAACTAATGAAAAACTGTTTTTT.

CDR3 nucleotides: TGTGCCAGCATCACCGGGGCTGGGGCCAACGTCCTGACTTTC. It translates to CASITGAGANVLTF. The gene calls are TRBV7-8 and TRBJ2-6; the D gene is possibly TRBD2 (5 bases). V was cut by 7 bases and J by 2 bases, with 9 bases left in between. CDR1 SGHVS and CDR2 FQNEAQ come from the germline V gene. This CDR3 is built from 14 residues.

This chain links TRBV18 with TRBJ2-7; 10 nucleotides agree with TRBD2. The CDR3 loop spans 14 amino acids. Germline CDR1 reads KGHSH; CDR2 reads LQKENI. V dropped 5 bases and J dropped 3; count of bases not matched to a gene: 4. The CDR3 sequence: CASSSEREGYEQYF. DNA of the CDR3: TGTGCCAGCTCAAGCGAGCGGGAGGGCTACGAGCAGTACTTC.

This CDR3 is CASSPGQEGMSIQYF. The CDR3 region has the DNA TGTGCCAGCAGCCCAGGCCAGGAGGGGATGAGCATTCAGTACTTC. The chain employs TRBV3-1 (or the pseudogene TRBV3-2) and TRBJ2-4; tentatively, D is TRBD2 (6 bases). V lost 4 bases and J 9 bases, leaving 19 bases between the germline ends. The germline CDR1 and CDR2 sequences are LGHDT and YNNKEL (reference sequence). The CDR3 consists of 15 residues.

V is TRBV9 and J is TRBJ2-1, with 12 bases matching TRBD2. CDR3 size: 16 residues. V trimming: 2 bases; J trimming: 5 bases; junction bases outside the gene matches: 5. The germline V gene encodes CDR1 SGDLS and CDR2 YYNGEE. The chain's CDR3 is CASSVLTSGSHNEQFF. The CDR3 nucleotides are TGTGCCAGCAGCGTTCTGACTAGCGGGAGTCACAATGAGCAGTTCTTC.

The J gene is TRBJ1-1, the V gene TRBV2; no firm D call. The CDR3 loop spans 13 amino acids. The V gene's germline CDR1 is SNHLY and CDR2 FYNNEI. V was cut by 5 bases and J by 1 base, with 8 bases left in between. The CDR3 spells CASSSHSNTEAFF. The CDR3 coding sequence is TGTGCCAGCAGTTCACATTCGAACACTGAAGCTTTCTTT. Together with reference TRBV2 and TRBJ1-1, the CDR3 gives the full variable domain: EPEVTQTPSHQVTQMGQEVILRCVPISNHLYFYWYRQILGQKVEFLVSFYNNEISEKSEIFDDQFSVERPDGSNFTLKIRSTKLEDSAMYFCASSSHSNTEAFFGQGTRLTVV.

The CDR3 spells CASSLRTGDQPQHF. Written as DNA, the CDR3 is TGTGCCAGCAGCTTAAGGACAGGGGATCAGCCCCAGCATTTT. The chain has TRBV11-2 and TRBJ1-5; TRBD1 matches 9 bases. The CDR3 is 14 amino acids. Germline CDR1 and CDR2: SGHAT and FQNNGV. The J segment lost 5 bases and the V segment lost 2 bases, leaving 1 base of the junction unmatched.

CDR3 sequence (DNA): TGTGCCACCAGTGATTGGGACACGTATGAGCAGTTCTTC. Translation: CATSDWDTYEQFF. This sequence joins TRBV24-1 and TRBJ2-1; D might be TRBD1 (6 bases). Germline V gene lookup returns CDR1 KGHDR and CDR2 SFDVKD. The CDR3 is made up of 13 amino acids. The germline V and J ends were trimmed by 2 bases and 8 bases, with 9 bases remaining between them.

The rearrangement uses TRBV2 and TRBJ1-3, with 7 bases lining up with TRBD1. The CDR3 contains 14 residues. Germline values: CDR1 SNHLY, CDR2 FYNNEI. V lost 8 bases to trimming and J lost 4 bases; unmatched junction nucleotides: 8. The CDR3 region is CASGRDRVGNTIYF. Written as DNA, the CDR3 is TGTGCCAGCGGACGCGACAGGGTAGGAAACACCATATATTTT.

The sample holds one count of this clone. Other DNA sequences in the sample encode the same CDR3. The rearrangement links TRBV9 to TRBJ2-7; D unclear. Trimming cost V 0 bases and J 0 bases, with 7 bases left between them. Germline values: CDR1 SGDLS, CDR2 YYNGEE. This CDR3 has 14 residues. CDR3 DNA: TGTGCCAGCAGCGTAGACCCGGGCTCCTACGAGCAGTACTTC. Its protein is CASSVDPGSYEQYF.

The V call is TRBV27, the J call TRBJ2-6; 10 bases map to TRBD1. This CDR3 spans 19 amino acids. Germline V gives CDR1 MNHEY, CDR2 SMNVEV (reference sequence). Germline trimming cut 4 bases from V and 2 bases from J; bases unmatched to any gene: 11. CDR3 in amino acids: CASSSPRDRGGPGANVLTF. The DNA for the CDR3 is TGTGCCAGCAGTTCCCCCCGGGACAGGGGAGGCCCTGGGGCCAACGTCCTGACTTTC.

This chain links TRBV24-1 with TRBJ1-6, with D unclear. The V end lost 1 base, the J end lost 5 bases, and 20 bases lay between the germline ends. Germline V gives CDR1 KGHDR, CDR2 SFDVKD. The length of the CDR3 is 19 residues. This CDR3 reads CATSDFGSLMGLDNSPLHF. The CDR3 nucleotides read TGTGCCACCAGTGATTTCGGTTCACTGATGGGCTTAGATAATTCACCCCTCCACTTT.

This chain connects TRBV6-5 to TRBJ2-7; 10 bases align to TRBD1. Germline CDR1 is MNHEY and CDR2 is SVGAGI. The J segment lost 5 bases and the V segment lost 6 bases, leaving 7 bases of the junction unmatched. CDR3 length: 14 amino acids. The CDR3 DNA is TGTGCCAGCAGCGGTGACAGGGGGCGTAACGAGCAGTACTTC. Its translation is CASSGDRGRNEQYF.

The chain combines TRBV5-4 with TRBJ2-2; 9 bases are a match to TRBD2. This CDR3 spans 15 amino acids. V lost 6 bases, J lost 5 bases, and 8 bases stayed unmatched. Per germline, CDR1 SGHNT and CDR2 YYREEE (reference sequence). The CDR3 sequence is CASTGGGRGTGELFF. CDR3 coding DNA: TGTGCCAGCACCGGTGGCGGGAGGGGGACCGGGGAGCTGTTTTTT.

The chain employs TRBV7-2 and TRBJ1-1; 9 bases agree with TRBD1. There are 15 residues in the CDR3. With 2 bases clipped from V and 5 bases from J, the junction kept 6 bases outside the gene matches. Germline lookup yields CDR1 SGHTA and CDR2 FQGNSA. In DNA, the CDR3 is TGTGCCAGCAGCTTAACCGACAGGGGGGTAACTGAAGCTTTCTTT. This codes for CASSLTDRGVTEAFF.

This chain uses TRBV9 with TRBJ2-5; 7 nucleotides line up with TRBD1. This CDR3 region has 14 residues. Germline V gives CDR1 SGDLS, CDR2 YYNGEE. The junction had 12 bases not matched to a gene; V was cut back by 0 bases and J by 13 bases. The CDR3 sequence: CASSVAAGGETLYF. The CDR3 nucleotides read TGTGCCAGCAGCGTAGCGGCAGGGGGTGAAACGCTGTACTTC. The entire variable domain, with the rest obtained from reference TRBV9 and TRBJ2-5, is as follows: DSGVTQTPKHLITATGQRVTLRCSPRSGDLSVYWYQQSLDQGLQFLIQYYNGEERAKGNILERFSAQQFPDLHSELNLSSLELGDSALYFCASSVAAGGETLYFGPGTRLLVL.